Presented here are 5 T cell receptor beta chains from one specimen sequenced in a study of T cell changes during pregnancy in multiple sclerosis. Profiling relied on immunoSEQ multiplex PCR, and the TCRdb table lists in-frame clones only, not all of them. This table has tens of thousands of clones, roughly 92% appearing once. This sample comprised peripheral blood, obtained in the first trimester of pregnancy. The receptors shown here come from a female donor with multiple sclerosis, enrolled in a pregnancy study.

CDR3 in amino acids: CASSPRDYEQYF. CDR3 DNA: TGTGCCAGCAGCCCTAGAGACTACGAGCAGTACTTC. The chain joins TRBV7-9 to TRBJ2-7; no reliable D call. V was pared by 5 bases and J by 3 bases, with 8 bases between. The germline V gene encodes CDR1 SEHNR and CDR2 FQNEAQ (reference sequence). The CDR3 consists of 12 residues.

The CDR3 DNA follows: TGTGCCAGCAGGGGGACTAGCGGGGGACTCGCGAACACCGGGGAGCTGTTTTTT. As protein: CASRGTSGGLANTGELFF. The chain has TRBV28 and TRBJ2-2; 14 positions agree with TRBD2. CDR3 length: 18 residues. From germline, CDR1 is MDHEN and CDR2 SYDVKM. The V segment lost 6 bases and the J segment 0 bases; nucleotides outside the gene matches: 6.

This clone was seen only once. The CDR3 region is CASSEESGTWNTEAFF. The CDR3 bases are TGTGCCAGCAGCGAGGAATCAGGGACTTGGAACACTGAAGCTTTCTTT. The gene calls are TRBV7-8 and TRBJ1-1; a weak D match, TRBD1 (5 bases). CDR3 length: 16 amino acids. Germline V gene lookup returns CDR1 SGHVS and CDR2 FQNEAQ. The V and J ends lost 5 bases and 1 base respectively, with 17 bases between them. The full variable domain, rest sourced from reference TRBV7-8 and TRBJ1-1, is GAGVSQSPRYKVAKRGQDVALRCDPISGHVSLFWYQQALGQGPEFLTYFQNEAQLDKSGLPSDRFFAERPEGSVSTLKIQRTQQEDSAVYLCASSEESGTWNTEAFFGQGTRLTVV.

The rearrangement joins TRBV19 to TRBJ1-2, with TRBD1 identical over 10 bases. The CDR3 totals 17 residues. The ends lost 6 bases at V and 3 bases at J; junction bases unmatched: 13. Germline V lookup: CDR1 LNHDA, CDR2 SQIVND (reference sequence). The CDR3 DNA is TGTGCCAGTAGCCCGCCGGGACAGGGGAATTTTGACTATGGCTACACCTTC. Its protein product is CASSPPGQGNFDYGYTF.

The chain links TRBV28 to TRBJ2-2; 7 bases align to TRBD1. Germline trimming cut 6 bases from V and 3 bases from J; bases unmatched to any gene: 7. Germline CDR1 reads MDHEN; CDR2 reads SYDVKM. The CDR3 length is 15 residues. The CDR3 coding sequence is TGTGCCAGCAGCCGGGGACAGATTTACACCGGGGAGCTGTTTTTT. Residues: CASSRGQIYTGELFF. Full variable domain (outside the CDR3, taken from reference TRBV28 and TRBJ2-2): DVKVTQSSRYLVKRTGEKVFLECVQDMDHENMFWYRQDPGLGLRLIYFSYDVKMKEKGDIPEGYSVSREKKERFSLILESASTNQTSMYLCASSRGQIYTGELFFGEGSRLTVL.